Listed here are 7 T cell receptor beta chains from one sample, sequenced in a study of T-cell reconstitution after alpha-beta-depleted transplantation in children. Unique molecular identifiers were used to barcode this TCRbeta library. TCRdb analysed the PCR reads with MiXCR anew, one entry per CDR3 protein. The sample has some 250,000 distinct CDR3 sequences, about 12% seen once. Sequences were derived from PBMCs from the stem cell graft donor, sampled from the stem cell graft. These receptors were obtained from a human donor who donated a stem cell graft to a child with acute lymphoblastic leukemia.

In its sample, this clonotype was seen many times. This chain links TRBV20-1 with TRBJ2-5, with 8 bases lining up with TRBD2. Germline V gene data show CDR1 as DFQATT and CDR2 as SNEGSKA (reference sequence). CDR3 size: 12 residues. J gave up 9 bases and V 3 bases, and 6 bases lay outside the gene matches. The CDR3 nucleotides are TGCAGTGCTAGTTCGCGGGAGGAATCCCAGTACTTC. It translates to CSASSREESQYF.

This clonotype was detected ten times or more. This chain joins TRBV10-2 and TRBJ1-5; D is possibly TRBD1 (6 bases). The CDR3 is 13 amino acids. V shed 4 bases and J shed 8 bases, with 12 bases lying between them. Germline CDR1 and CDR2: WSHSY and SAAADI. In DNA, the CDR3 is TGCGCCAGCAGTGGGGGACACGCGGAGCCCCAGCATTTT. This sequence encodes CASSGGHAEPQHF.

This clonotype was seen ten or more times. V usage is TRBV29-1 and J usage is TRBJ2-3; the match to TRBD2 covers 10 bases. The CDR3 sequence is 15 residues long. Trimming took 2 bases from V and 5 from J; bases not matched to a gene: 7. CDR1 and CDR2 (germline): SQVTM, ANQGSEA. The CDR3 nucleotides read TGCAGCGTTGAAATGGGACTAGCGAGGCAAGATACGCAGTATTTT. This encodes CSVEMGLARQDTQYF.

Many counts were recorded for this clonotype. The rearrangement joins TRBV20-1 to TRBJ2-3, with a possible D match to TRBD2 (5 bases). The CDR3 extends over 14 amino acids. Per germline, CDR1 DFQATT and CDR2 SNEGSKA (reference sequence). The germline V and J ends were trimmed by 4 bases and 0 bases, with 11 bases remaining between them. CDR3 coding DNA: TGCAGTGCTACCCCAGCGGCGAGCACAGATACGCAGTATTTT. It is translated as CSATPAASTDTQYF.

V is TRBV19 and J is TRBJ2-1, with TRBD1 as a possible D gene (5 bases). CDR1 and CDR2 from the germline V gene are LNHDA and SQIVND (reference sequence). This CDR3 contains 15 residues. Trimming shortened V by 3 bases and J by 2 bases, and 11 bases separated the two germline ends. CDR3 coding DNA: TGTGCCAGTAGTATCTTTAGCAGGGCCTACAATGAGCAGTTCTTC. Its protein product is CASSIFSRAYNEQFF.

This clonotype appeared many times. The chain is built from TRBV27 and TRBJ1-2; 7 positions match TRBD1. Germline CDR1 reads MNHEY; CDR2 reads SMNVEV (reference sequence). The ends lost 5 bases at V and 5 bases at J; junction bases unmatched: 8. The CDR3 spans 14 residues. The CDR3 loop reads CASSPGQTLYGYTF. The CDR3 coding sequence is TGTGCCAGCAGTCCGGGACAGACCCTTTATGGCTACACCTTC.

Ten or more counts support this clonotype. The rearrangement joins TRBV5-1 to TRBJ2-7; unclear D gene. CDR3 size: 14 residues. Trimming pared 2 bases from V and 2 bases from J, leaving 11 bases between. Germline CDR1 reads SGHRS; CDR2 reads YFSETQ. CDR3 coding DNA: TGCGCCAGCAGCTTAGAGCTCATAGCCTACGAGCAGTACTTC. Amino acid sequence: CASSLELIAYEQYF.